This T cell receptor (beta chain) comes out of a study of neoadjuvant anti-PD-1 for oral cavity cancer (dated by TCRdb to the early 2020s). Study-level background: Patients mostly received three to four biweekly doses of nivolumab at 3 mg/kg before curative-intent surgical resection. There were about a dozen patients in the parent correlative cohort, and the response rate was roughly 34%. Under RECIST 1.1, a patient counted as a responder if showing complete response, partial response or stable disease, and as a non-responder if showing progression. A fourth nivolumab dose was given around day 43 to patients without progression, and definitive surgical resection was performed in those patients on days 50-56.

For survey sequencing, tumor libraries mostly used about 4.6 ug of input genomic DNA, with two replicates for each sample. The immunoSEQ hsTCRbeta kit was used to prepare TCRbeta libraries according to the manufacturer's instructions. The completed libraries were mixed into a single pool at 3 nM, then sequenced with an Illumina NovaSeq 6000 S4 flow cell. In the source study's methods: The immunoSEQ Analyzer was used for raw data preprocessing and quality control. The analysis was limited to productive rearrangements, and each clonotype was defined by a unique CDR3 amino acid sequence. Repertoire clonality was estimated as the Gini-Simpson index, which was calculated using the R package tcR. Gini indices were compared with Student's t test, and associations with tumor size change were assessed by Pearson correlation. What TCRdb holds here is the immuneACCESS table cut down to in-frame rearrangements. Part of the clones is not present; checked against another copy, under half of the missing clones reflect an unresolved V gene, and the others are unexplained. D and trimming were read from the DNA, whereas the V and J calls and clone size are those reported in that table. This sample lists under 7,000 clones; around 60% were detected once. Approximately 7.9% of the sample comes from the top ten.

For this clone: Its binding antigen is unknown. There are no base qualities to consult, and no much larger clone falls within one base.

The time point label, as the study defines it: before neoadjuvant nivolumab. The patients had newly diagnosed stage II-IVA oral cavity squamous cell carcinoma and had not received any prior systemic or radiation treatment. The cohort was composed of patients with HPV-negative, locally advanced oral cavity squamous cell carcinoma. The samples were obtained from a longitudinal correlative study of a single-arm phase II trial testing neoadjuvant nivolumab in oral cavity squamous cell carcinoma. Subject-matched pre- and post-treatment PBMCs and tumors from three responders and three non-responders were subjected to genomic DNA-based TCRbeta sequencing. Genomic DNA was isolated from tumor tissue using the Maxwell RSC DNA from Tissue kit. Reading from cysteine to phenylalanine, the CDR3 counts 16 amino acids. Left in the record is the CDR3 DNA by itself, 48 bases read in frame from the first base. V is pared back by 3 bases and J by 7 bases, with 20 bases lying between the germline termini. CDR1 is given as SGHKS and CDR2 as YYEKEE, both from the germline V gene (reference sequence).

Here is what the overall study found, with its caveats: The TCR analyses had only three patients in each response group, and the authors called for validation in larger cohorts. Greater tumor shrinkage correlated with larger post-treatment sizes of preexisting intratumoral clones, which suggests that expansion of preexisting clones contributed to response. Higher pretreatment blood TCRbeta clonality and lower post-treatment tumor TCRbeta clonality were correlated with higher pretreatment blood Treg/Th17 ratios.

The chain was built from TRBV5-5 and TRBJ2-1, with the D gene not clear enough to name. The clonotype was recovered from a person aged 35-79 years with oral cavity squamous cell carcinoma. Sequences were derived from tumor tissue, sampled before nivolumab (anti-PD-1) treatment. The CDR3 amino acid sequence is: CASSYRSWGYSNEQFF. The nucleotide sequence is TGTGCCAGCAGCTACAGATCCTGGGGTTATTCGAATGAGCAGTTCTTC. Joined to the reference TRBV5-5 and TRBJ2-1 proteins, this CDR3 gives the full variable domain: DAGVTQSPTHLIKTRGQQVTLRCSPISGHKSVSWYQQVLGQGPQFIFQYYEKEERGRGNFPDRFSARQFPNYSSELNVNALLLGDSALYLCASSYRSWGYSNEQFFGPGTRLTVL.